This entry lists 12 T cell receptor beta chains sequenced from one sample in a study of blood T cell repertoires in COVID-19 (dated by TCRdb to about 2020). Receptors were amplified or captured by the immunoSEQ multiplex PCR assay. Entries here come from immuneACCESS through TCRdb and include only in-frame sequences with V and J called. Some clones fail to appear in such tables; in the studies checked, an unresolved V gene covers under half of the shortfall, and the cause of the remainder is unknown. The sample table holds some 66,000 clones, of which more than 70% were seen once. Approximately 6.6% of the sample is held by the ten biggest clonotypes. The source material was peripheral blood. The receptors were gathered from a man aged 45-65 years with active COVID-19.

The V and J genes are TRBV5-6 and TRBJ2-1; no clear D gene. V lost 5 bases to trimming and J lost 6 bases, with 12 bases between them. The CDR3 has 13 residues. Germline V gene data show CDR1 as SGHDT and CDR2 as YYEEEE. The CDR3 reads CASSPVSLNEQFF. CDR3 coding DNA: TGTGCCAGCAGTCCCGTGAGTCTCAATGAGCAGTTCTTC. Filled out from reference TRBV5-6 and TRBJ2-1, the complete variable domain reads DAGVTQSPTHLIKTRGQQVTLRCSPKSGHDTVSWYQQALGQGPQFIFQYYEEEERQRGNFPDRFSGHQFPNYSSELNVNALLLGDSALYLCASSPVSLNEQFFGPGTRLTVL.

This chain connects TRBV2 to TRBJ2-7, with 7 bases identical to TRBD1. Trimming cost V 6 bases and J 5 bases; bases outside gene matches: 7. The CDR3 has 13 amino acids. From germline, CDR1 is SNHLY and CDR2 FYNNEI. The DNA for the CDR3 is TGTGCCAGCAGGCGACAGGGCATAAACGAGCAGTACTTC. Its translation: CASRRQGINEQYF.

This clone came up a few times. The CDR3 DNA follows: TGCGCCAGCAGCCAGGGCAGGCTTGATAATTCACCCCTCCACTTT. Protein: CASSQGRLDNSPLHF. V and J are TRBV4-1 and TRBJ1-6; the D is unclear. CDR1 and CDR2 (germline): MGHRA, YSYEKL. The CDR3 has 15 amino acids. Trimming stripped 3 bases from V and 5 bases from J, with 11 bases between.

This chain connects TRBV7-9 to TRBJ2-3, with 8 bases lining up with TRBD2. The CDR3 is made up of 16 amino acids. The V and J ends lost 5 bases and 1 base, in that order; junction bases with no gene match: 8. Germline values: CDR1 SEHNR, CDR2 FQNEAQ (reference sequence). The CDR3 protein is CASSHHLAGGTDTQYF. As DNA, the CDR3 is TGTGCCAGCAGCCACCATCTAGCGGGTGGCACAGATACGCAGTATTTT.

This chain uses TRBV3-1 (or the pseudogene TRBV3-2) with TRBJ1-2, with a tentative D call TRBD1 (6 bases). V was cut by 1 base and J by 4 bases, with 13 bases left in between. Germline CDR1 LGHDT, CDR2 YNNKEL (reference sequence). This CDR3 is 15 amino acids long. The CDR3 DNA sequence: TGTGCCAGCAGCCAAGTATTGGGGGGGGCCTATGGCTACACCTTC. This encodes CASSQVLGGAYGYTF.

The rearrangement links TRBV3-1 (or the pseudogene TRBV3-2) to TRBJ2-1; 12 nucleotides agree with TRBD2. Trimming took 6 bases from V and 7 from J; bases not matched to a gene: 7. The CDR3 contains 15 residues. The germline gives CDR1 LGHDT, CDR2 YNNKEL (reference sequence). CDR3 region: CASSRLAGVNNEQFF. The CDR3 nucleotides read TGTGCCAGCAGTCGACTAGCGGGAGTTAATAATGAGCAGTTCTTC.

This chain uses TRBV4-1 with TRBJ1-5, with TRBD1 as a possible D gene (5 bases). The CDR3 is 15 residues long. Germline CDR1 reads MGHRA; CDR2 reads YSYEKL. Trimming left V 1 base short and J 4 bases short, with 11 bases between. The CDR3 DNA is TGCGCCAGCAGCCAAGTAGGCCAGGGAAATCAGCCCCAGCATTTT. It encodes CASSQVGQGNQPQHF.

This rearrangement joins TRBV2 to TRBJ1-3; D not resolved. The CDR3 length is 13 residues. V gave up 3 bases and J gave up 7 bases, with 10 bases separating them. The germline CDR1 and CDR2 sequences are SNHLY and FYNNEI. CDR3 region: CASSESNRNTIYF. Here the CDR3 DNA reads TGTGCCAGCAGTGAGTCTAATCGGAACACCATATATTTT.

The genes are TRBV19 and TRBJ1-2; 7 nucleotides line up with TRBD1. The CDR3 sequence is 13 residues long. Germline V gene data show CDR1 as LNHDA and CDR2 as SQIVND (reference sequence). J lost 6 bases, V lost 6 bases, and 7 bases had no gene match. This CDR3 reads CASSFRGSDGYTF. DNA for the CDR3: TGTGCCAGTAGCTTCAGGGGGTCGGATGGCTACACCTTC.

The V gene is TRBV6-5, the J gene TRBJ2-1; no firm D call. This CDR3 has 13 amino acids. The germline V and J ends were trimmed by 5 bases and 6 bases, with 11 bases remaining between them. Per germline, CDR1 MNHEY and CDR2 SVGAGI. CDR3 bases: TGTGCCAGCAGTCCTGTAGCATCCAATGAGCAGTTCTTC. Its translation is CASSPVASNEQFF.

The chain combines TRBV19 with TRBJ1-5; a possible D gene is TRBD1 (6 bases). This CDR3 has 12 residues. V lost 6 bases, J lost 6 bases, and 9 bases lay in between. Germline lookup yields CDR1 LNHDA and CDR2 SQIVND (reference sequence). CDR3 protein: CASRTGPQPQHF. The DNA for the CDR3 is TGTGCCAGTAGGACAGGCCCTCAGCCCCAGCATTTT.

CDR3 nucleotide sequence: TGTGCCACCAGCAGAGATCGGGTGGCGATTGGGGCCAACGTCCTGACTTTC. Protein sequence: CATSRDRVAIGANVLTF. The J gene is TRBJ2-6, the V gene TRBV15; D is unclear. The V end lost 0 bases, the J end lost 3 bases, and 12 bases lay between the germline ends. CDR1 is LNHNV, CDR2 YYDKDF, per germline (reference sequence). The CDR3 extends over 17 amino acids.